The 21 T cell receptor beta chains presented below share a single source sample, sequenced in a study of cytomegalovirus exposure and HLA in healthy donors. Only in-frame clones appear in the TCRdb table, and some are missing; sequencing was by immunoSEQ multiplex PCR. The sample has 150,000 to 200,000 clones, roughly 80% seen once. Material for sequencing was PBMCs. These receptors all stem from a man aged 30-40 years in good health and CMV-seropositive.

The DNA for the CDR3 is TGTGCCAGCAGCCAAGATCTCCTCAACACCGGGGAGCTGTTTTTT. This codes for CASSQDLLNTGELFF. The rearrangement joins TRBV4-2 to TRBJ2-2; D not resolved. Germline loops: CDR1 LGHNA, CDR2 YNFKEQ. V lost 0 bases and J 2 bases, leaving 7 bases between the germline ends. The CDR3 sequence is 15 residues long.

The CDR3 is CASSEYTDTSGETQYF. CDR3 coding DNA: TGTGCCAGCAGTGAGTATACGGACACATCGGGAGAGACCCAGTACTTC. This sequence joins TRBV2 and TRBJ2-5, with a possible D match to TRBD1 (5 bases). Deletions cut 3 bases from V and 4 bases from J, with 18 bases between. The germline V gene has CDR1 SNHLY and CDR2 FYNNEI. The CDR3 extends over 16 amino acids. The entire variable domain, with the rest obtained from reference TRBV2 and TRBJ2-5, is as follows: EPEVTQTPSHQVTQMGQEVILRCVPISNHLYFYWYRQILGQKVEFLVSFYNNEISEKSEIFDDQFSVERPDGSNFTLKIRSTKLEDSAMYFCASSEYTDTSGETQYFGPGTRLLVL.

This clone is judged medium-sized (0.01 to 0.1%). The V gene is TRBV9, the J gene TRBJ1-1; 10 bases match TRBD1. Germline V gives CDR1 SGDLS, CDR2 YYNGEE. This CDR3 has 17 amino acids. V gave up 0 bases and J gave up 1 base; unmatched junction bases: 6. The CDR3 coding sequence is TGTGCCAGCAGCGTAGCTGACAGGGGGCAAAAGAACACTGAAGCTTTCTTT. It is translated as CASSVADRGQKNTEAFF.

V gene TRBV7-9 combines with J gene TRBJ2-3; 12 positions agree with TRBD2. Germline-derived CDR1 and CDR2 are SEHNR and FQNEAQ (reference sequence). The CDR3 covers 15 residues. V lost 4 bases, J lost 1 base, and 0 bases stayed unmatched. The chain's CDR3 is CASSWTSGGTDTQYF. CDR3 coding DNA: TGTGCCAGCAGCTGGACTAGCGGGGGCACAGATACGCAGTATTTT.

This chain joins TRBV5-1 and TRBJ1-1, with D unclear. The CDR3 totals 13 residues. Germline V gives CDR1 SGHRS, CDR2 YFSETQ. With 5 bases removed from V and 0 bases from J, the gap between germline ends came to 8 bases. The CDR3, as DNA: TGCGCCAGCAGGGCCGGGGTGAACACTGAAGCTTTCTTT. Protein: CASRAGVNTEAFF.

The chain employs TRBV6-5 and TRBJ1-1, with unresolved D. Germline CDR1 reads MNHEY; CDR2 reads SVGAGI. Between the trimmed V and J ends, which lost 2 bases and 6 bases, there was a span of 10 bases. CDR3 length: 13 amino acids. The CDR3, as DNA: TGTGCCAGCAGTTACCGACACCTCGCTGAAGCTTTCTTT. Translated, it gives CASSYRHLAEAFF.

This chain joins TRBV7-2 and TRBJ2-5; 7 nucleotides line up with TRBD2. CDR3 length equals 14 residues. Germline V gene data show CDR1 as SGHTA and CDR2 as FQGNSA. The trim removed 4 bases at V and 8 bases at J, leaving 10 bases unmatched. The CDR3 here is CASSSRDYRSTQYF. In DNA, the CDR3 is TGTGCCAGCAGCTCGCGGGACTACAGGTCTACCCAGTACTTC.

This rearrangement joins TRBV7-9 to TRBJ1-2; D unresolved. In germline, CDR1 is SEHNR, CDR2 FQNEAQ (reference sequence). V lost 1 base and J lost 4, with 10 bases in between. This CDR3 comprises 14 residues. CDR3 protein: CASSLVGAPYGYTF. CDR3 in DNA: TGTGCCAGCAGCTTAGTTGGAGCCCCCTATGGCTACACCTTC.

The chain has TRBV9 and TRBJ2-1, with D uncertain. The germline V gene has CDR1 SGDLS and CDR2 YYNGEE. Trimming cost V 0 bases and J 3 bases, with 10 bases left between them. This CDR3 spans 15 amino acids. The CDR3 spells CASSVAVGFYNEQFF. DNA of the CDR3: TGTGCCAGCAGCGTAGCTGTGGGCTTCTACAATGAGCAGTTCTTC.

The CDR3 sequence is CASSLLFTPENNEQFF. DNA for the CDR3: TGTGCCAGCAGCTTATTATTTACCCCGGAGAACAATGAGCAGTTCTTC. The chain recombines TRBV5-6 with TRBJ2-1; D remains unclear. Trimming stripped 2 bases from V and 5 bases from J, with 17 bases between. Germline V gene lookup returns CDR1 SGHDT and CDR2 YYEEEE. This CDR3 is 16 amino acids long.

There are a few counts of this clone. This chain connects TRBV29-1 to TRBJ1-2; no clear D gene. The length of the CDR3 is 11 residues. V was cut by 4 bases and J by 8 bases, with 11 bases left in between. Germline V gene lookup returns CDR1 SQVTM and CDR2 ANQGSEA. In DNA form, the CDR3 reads TGCAGCGTTGTTAGAGGGAACGGCTACACCTTC. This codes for CSVVRGNGYTF.

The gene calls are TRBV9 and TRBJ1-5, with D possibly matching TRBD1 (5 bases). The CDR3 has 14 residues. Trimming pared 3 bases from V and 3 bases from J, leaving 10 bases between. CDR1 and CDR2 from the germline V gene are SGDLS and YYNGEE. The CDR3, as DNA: TGTGCCAGCAGCGCTTCGGGGGACAATCAGCCCCAGCATTTT. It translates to CASSASGDNQPQHF.

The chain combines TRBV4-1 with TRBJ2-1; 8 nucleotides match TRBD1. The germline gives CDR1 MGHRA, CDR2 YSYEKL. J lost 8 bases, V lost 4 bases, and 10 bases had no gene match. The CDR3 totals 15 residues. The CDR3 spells CASSLGDQGAYEQFF. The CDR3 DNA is TGCGCCAGCAGCCTTGGGGACCAGGGGGCTTATGAGCAGTTCTTC.

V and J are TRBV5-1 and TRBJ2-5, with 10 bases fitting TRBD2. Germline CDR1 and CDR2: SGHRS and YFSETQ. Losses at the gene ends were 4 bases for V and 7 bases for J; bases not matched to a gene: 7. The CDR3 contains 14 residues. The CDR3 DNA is TGCGCCAGCAGCCCAGCGGGGGGGGATCGGACCCAGTACTTC. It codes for CASSPAGGDRTQYF.

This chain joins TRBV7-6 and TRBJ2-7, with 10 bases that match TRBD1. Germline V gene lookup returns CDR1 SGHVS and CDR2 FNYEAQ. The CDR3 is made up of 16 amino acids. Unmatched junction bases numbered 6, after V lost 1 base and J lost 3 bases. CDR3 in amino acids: CASSLERGDRGYEQYF. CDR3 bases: TGTGCCAGCAGCTTAGAGAGGGGGGACAGGGGCTACGAGCAGTACTTC.

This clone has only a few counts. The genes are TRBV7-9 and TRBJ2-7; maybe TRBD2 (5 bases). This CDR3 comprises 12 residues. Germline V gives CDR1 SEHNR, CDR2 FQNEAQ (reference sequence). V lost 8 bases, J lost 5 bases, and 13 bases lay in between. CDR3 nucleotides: TGTGCCAGCGGTGGACTCCGAGACGAGCAGTACTTC. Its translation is CASGGLRDEQYF.

The CDR3 is CASSPPYDTEAFF. In DNA form, the CDR3 reads TGTGCCAGCAGTCCCCCCTACGACACTGAAGCTTTCTTT. This chain links TRBV6-5 with TRBJ1-1; D gene unclear. Germline V gene sequence: CDR1 MNHEY, CDR2 SVGAGI. V lost 5 bases and J lost 3, with 10 bases in between. The CDR3 sequence is 13 residues long.

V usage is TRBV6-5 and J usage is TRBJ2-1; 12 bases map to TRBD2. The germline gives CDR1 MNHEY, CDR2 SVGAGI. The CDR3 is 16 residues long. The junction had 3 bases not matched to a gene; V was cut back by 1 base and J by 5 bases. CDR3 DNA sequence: TGTGCCAGCAGTTACTACCGACTAGCGGGGGACAATGAGCAGTTCTTC. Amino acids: CASSYYRLAGDNEQFF.

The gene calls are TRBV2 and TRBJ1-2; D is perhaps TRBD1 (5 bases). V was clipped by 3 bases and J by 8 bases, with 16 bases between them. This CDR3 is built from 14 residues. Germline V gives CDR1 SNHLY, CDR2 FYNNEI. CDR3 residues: CASSDTGGLVGYTF. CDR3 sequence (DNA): TGTGCCAGCAGTGATACCGGGGGACTCGTGGGCTACACCTTC.

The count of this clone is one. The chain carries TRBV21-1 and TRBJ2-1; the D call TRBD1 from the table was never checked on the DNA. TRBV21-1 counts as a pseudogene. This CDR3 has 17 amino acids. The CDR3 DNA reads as TGTGCCAGCAGCAACTTGTCGGACAGGGTGTTTTACAATGAGCAGTTCTTC. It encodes CASSNLSDRVFYNEQFF.

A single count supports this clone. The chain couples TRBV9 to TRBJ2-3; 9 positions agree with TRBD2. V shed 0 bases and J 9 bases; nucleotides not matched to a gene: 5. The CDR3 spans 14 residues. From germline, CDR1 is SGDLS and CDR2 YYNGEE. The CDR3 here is CASSVGGGGPTQYF. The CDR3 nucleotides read TGTGCCAGCAGCGTAGGCGGGGGGGGCCCGACGCAGTATTTT.